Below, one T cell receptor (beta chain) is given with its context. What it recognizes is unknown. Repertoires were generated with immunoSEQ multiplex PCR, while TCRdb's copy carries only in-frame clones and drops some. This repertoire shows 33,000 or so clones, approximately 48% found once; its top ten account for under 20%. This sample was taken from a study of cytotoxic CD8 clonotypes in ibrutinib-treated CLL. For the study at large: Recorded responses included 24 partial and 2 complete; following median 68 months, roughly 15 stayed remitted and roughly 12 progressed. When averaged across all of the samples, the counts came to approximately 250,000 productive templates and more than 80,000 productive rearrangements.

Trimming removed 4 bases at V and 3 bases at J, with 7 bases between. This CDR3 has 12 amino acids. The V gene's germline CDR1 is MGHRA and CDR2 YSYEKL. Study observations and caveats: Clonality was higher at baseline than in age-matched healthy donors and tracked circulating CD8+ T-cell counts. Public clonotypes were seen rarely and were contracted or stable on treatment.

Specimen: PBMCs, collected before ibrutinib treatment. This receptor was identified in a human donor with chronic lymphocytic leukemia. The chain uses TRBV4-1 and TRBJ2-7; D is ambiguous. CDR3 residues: CASSPGGYEQYF. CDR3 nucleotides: TGCGCCAGCAGCCCTGGTGGCTACGAGCAGTACTTC.